Listed below are T cell receptor beta chains from one sample, sequenced in a study of a mutant IDH1 vaccine in newly diagnosed glioma. These receptors lack a known antigen. The protocol was immunoSEQ multiplex PCR, while the TCRdb copy is restricted to in-frame clones and leaves out a portion. The sample contains some 130,000 clones, just under 80% of which appear only once. The sequenced sample was PBMCs, obtained from a glioma patient whose treatment included an IDH1 peptide vaccine. The receptors here all came from a man aged 35-49 years with glioma. Both conserved end residues are trimmed from each CDR3.

>TRBV6-1|TRBJ2-6
ASTLRERSVLT
>TRBV2|TRBJ2-2
ATRLSGRGSTGELF
>TRBV19|TRBJ2-2
ASTGTAVSGELF
>TRBV15|TRBJ2-5
ATSRGELAGIYRSETQY
>TRBV7-9|TRBJ2-6
ASSTRVLT
>TRBV6-6|TRBJ2-4
ASSYPHIRTKNIQY
>TRBV28|TRBJ1-5
ASSLVQGSNQPQH
>TRBV7-8|TRBJ1-3
ASSLRSSGNTIY
>TRBV6-1|TRBJ2-7
ASSEGPGQY
>TRBV6-1|TRBJ1-1
ASRPRQGNTEAF
>TRBV28|TRBJ2-5
ASSSQQGYQETQY
>TRBV5-6|TRBJ2-3
ATWTSGTDTQY
>TRBV9|TRBJ2-5
ASSARAFGETQY
>TRBV9|TRBJ2-5
ASSASGVQETQY
>TRBV9|TRBJ1-1
ASSRGTLGETEAF
>TRBV5-1|TRBJ2-7
ASSTGRAYEQY
>TRBV7-6|TRBJ1-3
ASSLGGRQGSGNTIY
>TRBV5-1|TRBJ1-5
ASSLRGAQPQH
>TRBV27|TRBJ2-7
ASRTGPSEQY
>TRBV10-3|NA
AISDRIYEQY
>TRBV28|TRBJ2-5
ASSHQETQY
>TRBV9|TRBJ2-5
ASSSGQLETQY
>TRBV6-5|TRBJ1-2
AIGRISSNYGYT
>TRBV4-2|TRBJ1-2
ASSQDRRGWSGGYT
>TRBV7-3|TRBJ2-7
ASSLWAGANEQY
>TRBV6-6|TRBJ1-1
ASSWGGTEAF
>TRBV21-1|TRBJ2-7
ASSKDTKGTLYEQY
>TRBV5-6|TRBJ2-7
ASRPGTRSSYEQY
>TRBV9|TRBJ1-1
ASSVWDMNTEAF
>TRBV7-8|TRBJ1-2
ASSLAGGYYGYT
>TRBV11-3|TRBJ2-5
ASSLGLGVPQETQY
>TRBV5-6|TRBJ2-1
ASSLGLWGIEQF
>TRBV2|TRBJ2-4
ASSQRGKNIQY
>TRBV5-1|TRBJ2-3
ASSSRLGSTDTQY
>TRBV28|TRBJ1-5
ASSPPGTGNQPQH
>TRBV14|TRBJ1-1
ASSQDLEGEAF
>TRBV9|TRBJ2-3
ASSVERNGGDTDTQY
>TRBV19|TRBJ1-5
ASHDDRVGNQPQH
>TRBV4-3|TRBJ2-7
ASSQGVGTYEQY
>TRBV7-2|TRBJ2-2
ASSLYRIIAGGAGELF